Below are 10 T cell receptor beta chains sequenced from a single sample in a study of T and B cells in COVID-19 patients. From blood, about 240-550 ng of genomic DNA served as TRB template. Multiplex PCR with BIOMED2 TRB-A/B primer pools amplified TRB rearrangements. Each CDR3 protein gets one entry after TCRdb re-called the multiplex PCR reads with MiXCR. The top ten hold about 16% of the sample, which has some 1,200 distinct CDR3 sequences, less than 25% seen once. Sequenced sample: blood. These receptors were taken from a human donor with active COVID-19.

CDR3 in amino acids: CASSWATYTQYF. The CDR3 nucleotides read TGTGCCAGTAGTTGGGCGACCTATACGCAGTATTTT. The chain recombines TRBV19 with TRBJ2-3; unclear D gene. This CDR3 spans 12 amino acids. Germline CDR1 and CDR2: LNHDA and SQIVND (reference sequence). Trimming took off 5 bases at V and 7 bases at J, with 10 bases between the two ends.

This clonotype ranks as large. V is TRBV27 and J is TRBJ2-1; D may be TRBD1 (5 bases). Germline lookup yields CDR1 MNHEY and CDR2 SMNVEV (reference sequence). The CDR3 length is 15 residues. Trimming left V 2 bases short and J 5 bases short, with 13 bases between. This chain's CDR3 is CASSLRQGLNNEQFF. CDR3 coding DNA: TGTGCCAGCAGTTTAAGGCAGGGCCTAAACAATGAGCAGTTCTTC.

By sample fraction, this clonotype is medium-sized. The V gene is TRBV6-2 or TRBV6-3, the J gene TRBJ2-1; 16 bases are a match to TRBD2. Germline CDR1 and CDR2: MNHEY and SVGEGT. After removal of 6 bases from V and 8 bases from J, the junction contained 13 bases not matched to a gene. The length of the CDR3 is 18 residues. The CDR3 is CASSGTSGRAPSKDEQFF. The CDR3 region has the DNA TGTGCCAGCAGCGGGACTAGCGGGAGGGCCCCCTCTAAGGATGAGCAGTTCTTC.

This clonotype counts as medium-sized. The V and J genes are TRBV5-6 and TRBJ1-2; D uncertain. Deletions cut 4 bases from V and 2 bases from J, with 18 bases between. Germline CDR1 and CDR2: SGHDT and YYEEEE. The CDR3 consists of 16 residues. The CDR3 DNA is TGTGCCAGCAGCCTTAACCCGGGCGTGAAGAACTATGGCTACACCTTC. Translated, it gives CASSLNPGVKNYGYTF.

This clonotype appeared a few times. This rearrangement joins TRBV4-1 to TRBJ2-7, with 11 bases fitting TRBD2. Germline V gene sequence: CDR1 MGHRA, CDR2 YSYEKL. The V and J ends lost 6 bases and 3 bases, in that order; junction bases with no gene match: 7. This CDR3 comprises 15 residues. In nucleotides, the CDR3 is TGCGCCAGCAGTCGAACTAGCGGGAGCCTCTACGAGCAGTACTTC. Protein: CASSRTSGSLYEQYF.

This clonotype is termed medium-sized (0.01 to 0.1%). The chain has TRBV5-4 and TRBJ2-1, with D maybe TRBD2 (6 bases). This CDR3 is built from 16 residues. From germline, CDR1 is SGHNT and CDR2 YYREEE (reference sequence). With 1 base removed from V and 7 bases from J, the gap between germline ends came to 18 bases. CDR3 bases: TGTGCCAGCAGCTTGCCCCCAAGATTAGCGGTGAATGAGCAGTTCTTC. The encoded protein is CASSLPPRLAVNEQFF.

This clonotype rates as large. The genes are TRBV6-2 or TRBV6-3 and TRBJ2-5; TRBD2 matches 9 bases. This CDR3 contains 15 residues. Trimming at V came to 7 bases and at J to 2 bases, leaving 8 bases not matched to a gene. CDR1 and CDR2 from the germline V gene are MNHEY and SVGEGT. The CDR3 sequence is CASNPGLAPQETQYF. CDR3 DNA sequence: TGTGCCAGCAATCCCGGACTAGCGCCTCAAGAGACCCAGTACTTC.

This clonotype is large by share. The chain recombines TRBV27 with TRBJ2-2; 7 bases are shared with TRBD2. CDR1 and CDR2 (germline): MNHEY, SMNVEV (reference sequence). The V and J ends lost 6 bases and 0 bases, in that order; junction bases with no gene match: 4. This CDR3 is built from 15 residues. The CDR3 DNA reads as TGTGCCAGCAGACTCGGACTAGCGAACACCGGGGAGCTGTTTTTT. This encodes CASRLGLANTGELFF.

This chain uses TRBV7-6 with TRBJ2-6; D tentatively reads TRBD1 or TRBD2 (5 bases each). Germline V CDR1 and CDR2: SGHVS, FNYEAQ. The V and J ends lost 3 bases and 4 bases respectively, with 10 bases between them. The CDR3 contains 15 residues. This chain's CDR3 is CASSFWGYGANVLTF. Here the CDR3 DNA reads TGTGCCAGCAGCTTTTGGGGGTACGGGGCCAACGTCCTGACTTTC.

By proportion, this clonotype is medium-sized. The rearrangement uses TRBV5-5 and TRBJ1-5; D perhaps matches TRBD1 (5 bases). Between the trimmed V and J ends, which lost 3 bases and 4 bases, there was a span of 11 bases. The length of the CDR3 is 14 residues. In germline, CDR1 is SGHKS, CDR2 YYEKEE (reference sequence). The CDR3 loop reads CASSYRTNNQPQHF. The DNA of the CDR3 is TGTGCCAGCAGCTATCGGACAAATAATCAGCCCCAGCATTTT.